These T cell receptor beta chains were read from a single sample in a study of CD8+ T cells in alopecia areata. The table came from immunoSEQ multiplex PCR; TCRdb's copy has only in-frame clones and leaves some out. The sample includes under 300,000 clones, 60% of them seen just once. This specimen was CD4+ T cells sorted from blood, taken at week 52, from a patient treated with tofacitinib. These receptors came from a human donor with alopecia areata. The CDR3 runs from the conserved cysteine through the conserved F or W. A D gene is named only where the DNA matches it firmly. Clone size, where shown, is once, few, many, or a class for clones that have expanded.

>TRBJ1-6|-|-|TRBV5-1
TGCGCCAGCAGCTTGAAATTTTTAGATTCACCCCTCCACTTT
CASSLKFLDSPLHF
>TRBJ1-2|-|-|TRBV30
TGTGCCTGGAGTGTAGGCAGAACTAACTATGGCTACACCTTC
CAWSVGRTNYGYTF
>TRBJ2-3|-|-|TRBV29-1
TGCAGCGTTGGGTTAGCAGATACGCAGTATTTT
CSVGLADTQYF
>TRBJ1-5|-|-|TRBV6-6
TGTGCCAGCAAAGAAGGGAATAGCAATCAGCCCCAGCATTTT
CASKEGNSNQPQHF
>TRBJ2-5|TRBD1|-|TRBV7-6
TGTGCCAGCAGCTCGGACAGGCTCCAAGAGACCCAGTACTTC
CASSSDRLQETQYF
>TRBJ2-3|-|-|TRBV7-3
TGTGCCAGCAGTGTGGACTACACAGATACGCAGTATTTT
CASSVDYTDTQYF
>TRBJ2-7|-|once|TRBV5-1
TGCGCCAGCAGCTTGACAGGCTACGAGCAGTACTTC
CASSLTGYEQYF
>TRBJ2-7|-|-|TRBV30
TGTGCCTGGAGTTACGGATTCTACGAGCAGTACTTC
CAWSYGFYEQYF
>TRBJ1-2|TRBD1|-|TRBV6-6
TGTGCCAGCAGATTGGACAGGGTCGATACTTCTGGAGGCTACACCTTC
CASRLDRVDTSGGYTF
>TRBJ1-1|-|-|TRBV9
TGTGCCAGCAACCCCGCGGCTAGCACTGAAGCTTTCTTT
CASNPAASTEAFF
>TRBJ2-1|TRBD1|-|TRBV6-5
TGTGCCAGCAGTTACTTGGACAGGGTCAATGAGCAGTTCTTC
CASSYLDRVNEQFF
>TRBJ1-1|-|-|TRBV10-3
TGTGCCATCAGTGAGTCGGGCAACCCGGAGCTTTCTTTT
CAISESGNPELSF
>TRBJ1-2|TRBD1|-|TRBV9
TGTGCCAGCAGCCCAGGGACAGCCGCTAACTATGGCTACACCTTC
CASSPGTAANYGYTF
>TRBJ1-4|TRBD1|-|TRBV7-9
TGTGCCAGCATGTCAGGGGGAAGAGAAAAACTGTTTTTT
CASMSGGREKLFF
>TRBJ2-1|-|few|TRBV29-1
TGCAGCCCCGTGGGGTACGACAGTTACAATGAGCAGTTCTTC
CSPVGYDSYNEQFF
>TRBJ2-4|-|-|TRBV7-3
TGTGCCAGCAGCTTAACAGGGGATCCGGGGAACATTCAGTACTTC
CASSLTGDPGNIQYF
>TRBJ1-6|TRBD1|-|TRBV2
TGTGCCAGCATAGAGAGGGGGCGTGGATCACCCCTCCACTTT
CASIERGRGSPLHF
>TRBJ2-3|-|-|TRBV9
TGTGCCAGCAGCCCGACTTCCCGGGGAGATACGCAGTATTTT
CASSPTSRGDTQYF
>TRBJ2-1|TRBD2|few|TRBV2
TGTGCCAGCCCGAGGGGGGTAGCGGGGCATGAGCAGTTCTTC
CASPRGVAGHEQFF
>TRBJ2-3|-|-|TRBV7-9
TGTGCCAGCAGCTCCCCCTCTGCGGGGAACACAGATACGCAGTATTTT
CASSSPSAGNTDTQYF
>TRBJ1-4|-|-|TRBV30
TGTGCCCTAATACAGCGGGGCCCTACAACCAAACTGTTTTTT
CALIQRGPTTKLFF
>TRBJ2-3|-|few|TRBV7-2
TGTGCCAGCAGCCTTATAGATACGCAGTATTTT
CASSLIDTQYF
>TRBJ2-1|TRBD2|-|TRBV7-3
TGTGCCAGCAGCACCGGACTAGCGGATGAGCAGTTCTTC
CASSTGLADEQFF
>TRBJ2-3|-|few|TRBV9
TGTGCCAGCAGCTGGACTAAAGCAGATACGCAGTATTTT
CASSWTKADTQYF
>TRBJ1-2|-|few|TRBV9
TGTGCCAGCAGCGCCACAGGGATTAATGGCTACACCTTC
CASSATGINGYTF
>TRBJ2-1|TRBD2|-|TRBV7-8
TGTGCCAGCAGCTTATGGACTAGCGGGGTCCCTGGCGATGAGCAGTTCTTC
CASSLWTSGVPGDEQFF
>TRBJ1-2|TRBD1|-|TRBV29-1
TGCAGCGTCTCCGGGACAGGAAGTCTTGGCTACACCTTC
CSVSGTGSLGYTF
>TRBJ2-7|-|once|TRBV12-5
TGTGCTACCCACGGACCTAGCTCCTACGAGCAGTACTTC
CATHGPSSYEQYF
>TRBJ2-7|TRBD1|-|TRBV4-2
TGTGCCAGCAGCCAACTACCGGGACAGGGCGTCTACGAGCAGTACTTC
CASSQLPGQGVYEQYF
>TRBJ2-7|TRBD1|once|TRBV30
TGTGCCTGGAGTGCTTCAGGGACAGGACATACCTACGAGCAGTACTTC
CAWSASGTGHTYEQYF
>TRBJ1-6|-|-|TRBV15
TGTGCCACCAGCCCCCGTGTCGGTTCACCCCTCCACTTT
CATSPRVGSPLHF
>TRBJ2-1|-|-|TRBV9
TGTGCCAGCAGCGTGTCTGCAGTACCCAATGAGCAGTTCTTC
CASSVSAVPNEQFF
>TRBJ2-7|TRBD2|-|TRBV29-1
TGCAGCGTTGGAACTAGCGGGGGCCTGATCTACGAGCAGTACTTC
CSVGTSGGLIYEQYF
>TRBJ2-2|-|-|TRBV14
TGTGCCTCCGGGGGCCCTAACACCGGGGAGCTGTTTTTT
CASGGPNTGELFF
>TRBJ2-3|TRBD1|few|TRBV25-1
TGTGCCAGCAGTGGACAGGGGGCGGATACGCAGTATTTT
CASSGQGADTQYF
>TRBJ2-2|-|-|TRBV29-1
TGCAGCGTTGCAGGGGTCTTTTTTACCGGGGAGCTGTTTTTT
CSVAGVFFTGELFF
>TRBJ2-3|-|few|TRBV6-5
TGTGCCAGCAGTTTATCTGGTACGCAGTATTTT
CASSLSGTQYF
>TRBJ2-1|-|-|TRBV11-2
TGTGCCAGCAGCTTAGTCAATGAGCAGTTCTTC
CASSLVNEQFF
>TRBJ1-2|-|-|TRBV7-8
TGTGCCAGCAGCGCACGGACAGAACCCGTGGGGGGCTACACCTTC
CASSARTEPVGGYTF
>TRBJ2-3|TRBD2|-|TRBV7-2
TGTGCCAGCAGCCCCTCAGCGGGGGGTACAGATACGCAGTATTTT
CASSPSAGGTDTQYF
>TRBJ2-1|-|-|TRBV5-1
TGCGCCAGCAGCCCTAATAGCGACCTCTACAATGAGCAGTTCTTC
CASSPNSDLYNEQFF
>TRBJ2-7|-|-|TRBV29-1
TGCAGCGTTGAACAGGGGAGCGAGCAGTACTTC
CSVEQGSEQYF
>TRBJ1-2|TRBD1|-|TRBV15
TGTGCCACCAGCAGAGAGAGGACAGGGAACTATGGCTACACCTTC
CATSRERTGNYGYTF
>TRBJ2-5|-|-|TRBV18
TGTGCCAGCTCACCAATAGGACAAGAGACCCAGTACTTC
CASSPIGQETQYF
>TRBJ1-5|TRBD1|few|TRBV27
TGTGCCAGCGCGAGGACAGGCGGGACCCAGCATTTT
CASARTGGTQHF
>TRBJ1-1|-|-|TRBV9
TGTGCCAGCAGCGTAGTTGCAGGGGAGGTCGCTGAAGCTTTCTTT
CASSVVAGEVAEAFF
>TRBJ2-1|-|-|TRBV11-3
TGTGCCAGCAGCTTAGGCGATTATTCCAATGAGCAGTTCTTC
CASSLGDYSNEQFF
>TRBJ2-7|-|-|TRBV7-3
TGTGCCAGCAGCTTAGATGGCACCGGGGTTCGGTACTTC
CASSLDGTGVRYF
>TRBJ2-3|-|-|TRBV18
TGTGCCAGCTTGGCGGGCGCAACAGATACGCAGTATTTT
CASLAGATDTQYF
>TRBJ1-2|-|few|TRBV6-6
TGTGCCAGCAGTCGGACTGACTATGGCTACACCTTC
CASSRTDYGYTF
>TRBJ2-1|TRBD1|few|TRBV29-1
TGCAGCGTGGACGGACAGGGGAGGGTGCAGTTCTTC
CSVDGQGRVQFF
>TRBJ2-1|TRBD2|few|TRBV29-1
TGCAGCGTTGAAGCGCTAGCGGGGGACGACAATGAGCAGTTCTTC
CSVEALAGDDNEQFF
>TRBJ2-6|-|few|TRBV11-2
TGTGCCAGCAGCTTATGGGGATCTGGGGCCAACGTCCTGACTTTC
CASSLWGSGANVLTF
>TRBJ2-5|-|-|TRBV27
TGTGCCAGCAGTCCCACCGGGGGCCAAGAGACCCAGTACTTC
CASSPTGGQETQYF
>TRBJ1-1|-|-|TRBV20-1
TGCAGTGCTAGAGATCCCGTAAATGCTTTCTTT
CSARDPVNAFF
>TRBJ2-7|-|-|TRBV7-9
TGTGCCAGCAGCTTAGGGGCGGGTTCCCTCTACGAGCAGTACTTC
CASSLGAGSLYEQYF
>TRBJ2-5|TRBD2|-|TRBV11-2
TGTGCCAGCAGCCCGATGGCGGGGGGCAGAGAGACCCAGTACTTC
CASSPMAGGRETQYF
>TRBJ2-5|-|few|TRBV5-1
TGCGCCAGCAGCCTGACTCAAGAGACCCAGTACTTC
CASSLTQETQYF
>TRBJ2-5|TRBD2|once|TRBV7-8
TGTGCCAGCAGCTCCCGCCCGGGACTACAAGAGACCCAGTACTTC
CASSSRPGLQETQYF
>TRBJ1-1|-|-|TRBV18
TGTGCCAGCTCACCTCGACAGCGGAACACTGAAGCTTTCTTT
CASSPRQRNTEAFF